This T cell receptor (beta chain) was sequenced for a study of naive and memory T cell subsets (dated 2017 in TCRdb). For context, the study as a whole: The study applied an open-source, UMI-based TCR alpha and beta sequencing pipeline to sorted naive and memory peripheral blood T cell subsets. Complete agreement was observed between the functional CMV T cell responses and the IgG serology results. RNA was DNase-treated and reverse transcribed with TCR constant-region primers, mostly using SuperScript III.

The CDR3 covers 14 residues, taking in both the cysteine and the phenylalanine. Here the CDR3 DNA is all that survives: 42 bases in frame from base 1. CDR1 MNHEY and CDR2 SVGEGT are derived from the germline V gene. V drops 6 bases and J drops 3 bases, leaving 12 bases in between. The study at large found these results: Each clonotype was defined as a single alpha or beta chain sequence rather than as a paired alpha/beta receptor. In both CD4 and CD8 cells, the Gini index increased while Shannon and inverse Simpson diversity decreased from naive through CM, EM and EMRA. RNA-based TCR counts may be influenced by expression changes linked to T cell activation and differentiation. Once error correction was done, more than 85% of naive TCR sequences showed up just once, which made the naive abundance distributions much steeper than those of the memory subsets. A power law was followed by TCR abundance, with an exponent that differed between naive and memory subsets but was consistent across the three individuals. The repertoire findings for the naive and memory subsets could not be validated against a ground truth, as none was available.

This clonotype showed up just a few times. It has no known antigen specificity. There are no base qualities to consult, and no much larger clone falls within one base. Library generation was performed with UMI-ligation and nested PCR. The beta constant-region primer consisted of an equimolar mixture of two oligonucleotides that together covered TRBC1 and TRBC2. T4 RNA ligase 1 ligated a single-stranded oligonucleotide carrying the SP2 primer and a 12-nucleotide UMI to the cDNA 3' end. The ligated cDNA went through four rounds of PCR with nested alpha and beta constant-region primers together with the SP2 primer. The ligation reaction was incubated at 16°C for roughly 18-24 hours. PCR2 was usually performed as a SYBR Green qPCR and halted at a preset threshold so that over-amplification would not occur. All purifications after the first were performed with Agencourt AMPure XP magnetic beads. Libraries were quantified by Qubit and checked on a TapeStation, with a main peak expected near 650 bp. The pooled libraries were sequenced on an Illumina MiSeq using v2 2x251 paired-end kits, which usually yielded roughly 0.85-2.3 million reads per sample. Libraries were pooled at around 4 nM per sample, and roughly 4.5-7.5% PhiX was added to improve cluster recognition. In the source study's methods: FASTQ reads processed by Demultiplexor were assigned V and J genes by Decombinator through tag matching that tolerated a single base-pair mismatch. By using UMIs, Collapsinator corrected both sequencing errors and the frequency errors caused by PCR heterogeneity. CDR3Translator translated TCRs and extracted CDR3s from the conserved cysteine to the FGXG phenylalanine, flagging non-productive sequences. Repertoires were subsampled to equal numbers of UMI-defined TCRs before Gini, Shannon entropy and inverse Simpson indices were calculated. Power-law fits to clonotype abundance distributions were performed by maximum likelihood within the linear range. On one naive CD8 sample, the pipeline and MIGEC gave similar UMI counts, unique TCR numbers and clonal distributions. Repertoires were searched for around 7,300 CMV-associated CDR3 sequences compiled from VDJdb and a published dataset. TCRdb cleaned the public reads at Q25 with fastp, built clones with MiXCR and kept in-frame beta chains. Merged by CDR3 protein, the rows form single entries marked with the most common genes and DNA. These V and J calls are TCRdb output, not the study's own analysis. Counted in this sample were 70,000 to 95,000 distinct CDR3 sequences; about 6.5% of them appeared once. The ten largest clones add up to roughly 1.5% of the sample.

From the second PCR step onward, the TCR alpha chain libraries and the TCR beta chain libraries were amplified separately. CMV status of each donor was established by measuring IFNgamma production from CD4+ T cells after fresh PBMCs were stimulated overnight with CMV viral lysate. Miltenyi beads were used first to positively select CD4 T cells, and CD8 T cells were then positively selected from the CD4-negative fraction. Cells were stained for CD3, CD4, CD8, CD45RA, CD27 and a live/dead dye and were sorted on a BD Aria II into four subsets based on CD45RA and CD27. Blood was obtained from a few healthy volunteers, and the blood from each volunteer was fractionated into CD4 and CD8 T cells and subsequently into four differentiation subsets. Around 130 ml of peripheral blood was taken from each donor, and PBMC were separated by density-gradient centrifugation on Ficoll-Paque PLUS. Sorted cells were lysed in RLT buffer, and RNA was extracted with a Qiagen RNeasy kit and stored at -80°C.

The TCR originated in a human donor in good health. The chain uses TRBV6-2 or TRBV6-3 and TRBJ2-4; TRBD2 could be the D gene, as 6 bases match. The sequencing input was central memory CD4+ T cells from blood. What the cell subset or site label conveys for this sample: central memory, CD45RA- CD27+. The CDR3 corresponds to CASRRFGGKNIQYF. The DNA sequence reads TGTGCCAGCAGGAGATTCGGGGGCAAAAACATTCAGTACTTC.